The clone carrying this TCR beta chain came up a few times. The antigen remains unidentified. CDR1 and CDR2 from the germline V gene are MNHNS and SASEGT. The V and J ends lost 1 base and 14 bases respectively, with 20 bases between them. This CDR3 region has 15 residues. Data came from immunoSEQ multiplex PCR; TCRdb stores just in-frame clones and leaves some out. The sample holds 20,000 to 25,000 clones, 65% to 90% seen once. The data were taken from a study of PD-1 blockade in classical Hodgkin lymphoma. Study information: Nivolumab was administered to patients intravenously at 3 mg/kg every 2 weeks. The study, taken as a whole, reports: By C4D1, CD4+ diversity increased significantly, especially in complete responders. It was reported that newly diagnosed patients had less baseline TCR diversity than healthy donors.

Every patient had relapsed following autologous stem cell transplantation, and cohorts differed in brentuximab vedotin exposure. Under best response, outcomes were complete response, partial response or progressive disease. The source of this sequence is a human donor with classical Hodgkin lymphoma. V usage is TRBV6-1 and J usage is TRBJ1-4; a possible D gene is TRBD1 (5 bases). The input for sequencing was peripheral blood mononuclear cells (PBMCs), taken before the second cycle of nivolumab. CDR3: CASSEDLGAPGTLFF. The CDR3 DNA is TGTGCCAGCAGTGAAGATTTAGGGGCCCCGGGGACGCTGTTTTTT.